This T cell receptor beta chain is drawn from a study of shared clonotypes between healthy human individuals. As to this clone: No antigen is known for it.

Study outcomes and limitations: Memory subsets generally showed lower estimated richness than naive subsets.

V was shortened by 2 bases and J by 4 bases, with 4 bases between the two germline ends. Germline lookup yields CDR1 SGDLS and CDR2 YYNGEE. The CDR3 loop spans 12 amino acids. Profiled with immunoSEQ multiplex PCR; TCRdb holds only in-frame clones, not every one. Of about 2 million clones in the sample, 90% to 95% are singletons; the top ten hold 0.13%. The sequence was obtained from a man younger than 30 in good health. Sequencing was carried out using naive CD4+ T cells sorted from blood. Sample subset: CD45RA+ positively selected. This sequence joins TRBV9 and TRBJ1-3; no firm D call. CDR3 in DNA: TGTGCCAGCAGCGTCCCGGGAAACACCATATATTTT. It codes for CASSVPGNTIYF.